This T cell receptor (beta chain) was sequenced during a study of Ad26.COV2.S vaccination and SARS-CoV-2 variants. TCRdb's table, derived via immunoSEQ multiplex PCR, lists solely in-frame clones and lacks some. The sample has some 330,000 clones; roughly 90% are singletons. The treatment is: approximately 18 received Ad26.COV2.S at low or high dose, single or two shots; 5 received placebo; per-sample allocation not given. Day 63 following the first vaccine or placebo injection was when the samples were taken. Germline V CDR1 and CDR2: MGHRA, YSYEKL. The CDR3 contains 15 residues. J lost 4 bases, V lost 4 bases, and 4 bases had no gene match.

The receptor comes from a person aged 18 to 59 who received the Ad26.COV2.S COVID-19 vaccine or a placebo. The source material was peripheral blood, sampled in a trial of Ad26.COV2.S vaccine versus placebo. The J gene is TRBJ1-5, the V gene TRBV4-1; 10 nucleotides line up with TRBD1. The CDR3 region is CASSPWTGGNQPQHF. For the CDR3, the DNA is TGCGCCAGCAGCCCATGGACAGGGGGAAATCAGCCCCAGCATTTT.